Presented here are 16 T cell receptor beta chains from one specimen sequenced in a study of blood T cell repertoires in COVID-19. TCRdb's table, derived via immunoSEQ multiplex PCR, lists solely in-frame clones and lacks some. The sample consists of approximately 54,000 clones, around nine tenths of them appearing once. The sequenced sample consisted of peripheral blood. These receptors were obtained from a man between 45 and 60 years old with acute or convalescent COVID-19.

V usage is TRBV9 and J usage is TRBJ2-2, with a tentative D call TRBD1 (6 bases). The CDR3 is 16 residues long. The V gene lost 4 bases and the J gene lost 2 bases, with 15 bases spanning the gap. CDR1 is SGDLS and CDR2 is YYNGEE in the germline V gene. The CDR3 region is CASSPQTGPNTGELFF. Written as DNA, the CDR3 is TGTGCCAGCAGCCCACAGACAGGCCCCAACACCGGGGAGCTGTTTTTT.

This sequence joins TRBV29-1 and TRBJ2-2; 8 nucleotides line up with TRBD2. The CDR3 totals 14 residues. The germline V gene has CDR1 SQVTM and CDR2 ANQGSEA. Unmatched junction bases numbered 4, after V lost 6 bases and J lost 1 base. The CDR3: CSVVSGVNTGELFF. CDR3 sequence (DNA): TGCAGCGTAGTTAGCGGGGTGAACACCGGGGAGCTGTTTTTT.

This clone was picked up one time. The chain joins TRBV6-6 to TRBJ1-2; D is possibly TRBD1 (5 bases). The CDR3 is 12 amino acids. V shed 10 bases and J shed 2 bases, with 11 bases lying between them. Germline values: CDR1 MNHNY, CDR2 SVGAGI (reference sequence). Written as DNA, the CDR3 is TGTGCCACTAAGGAGGGGAACTATGGCTACACCTTC. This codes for CATKEGNYGYTF.

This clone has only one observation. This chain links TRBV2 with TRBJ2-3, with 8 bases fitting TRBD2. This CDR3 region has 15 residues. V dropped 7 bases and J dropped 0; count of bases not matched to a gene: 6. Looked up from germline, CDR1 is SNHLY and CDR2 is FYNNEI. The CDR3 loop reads CASNQAGVSTDTQYF. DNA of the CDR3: TGTGCCAGCAACCAAGCGGGAGTAAGCACAGATACGCAGTATTTT.

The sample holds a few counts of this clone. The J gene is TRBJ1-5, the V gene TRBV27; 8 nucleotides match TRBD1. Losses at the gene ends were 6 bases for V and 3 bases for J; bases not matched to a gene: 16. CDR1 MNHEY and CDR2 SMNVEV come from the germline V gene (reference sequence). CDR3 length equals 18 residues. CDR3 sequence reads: CASRTGTGSSNYNQPQHF. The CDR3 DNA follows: TGTGCCAGCAGAACCGGGACAGGATCCTCGAATTACAATCAGCCCCAGCATTTT.

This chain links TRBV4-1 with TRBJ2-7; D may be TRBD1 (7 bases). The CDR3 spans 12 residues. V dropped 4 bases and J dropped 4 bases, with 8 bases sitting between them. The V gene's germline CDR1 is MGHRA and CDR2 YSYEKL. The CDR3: CASSPGGYEQYF. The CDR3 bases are TGCGCCAGCAGCCCAGGGGGGTACGAGCAGTACTTC.

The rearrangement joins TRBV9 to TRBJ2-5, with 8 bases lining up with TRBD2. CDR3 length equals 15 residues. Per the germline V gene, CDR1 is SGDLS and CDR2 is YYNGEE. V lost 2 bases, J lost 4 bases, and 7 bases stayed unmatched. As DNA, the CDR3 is TGTGCCAGCAGCGTGGGAGCGGGAGTTTTAGAGACCCAGTACTTC. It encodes CASSVGAGVLETQYF.

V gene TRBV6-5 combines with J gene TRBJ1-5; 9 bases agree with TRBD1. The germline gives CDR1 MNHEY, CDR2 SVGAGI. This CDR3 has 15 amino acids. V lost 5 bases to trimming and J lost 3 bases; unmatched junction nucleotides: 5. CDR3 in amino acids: CASSPGQGFNQPQHF. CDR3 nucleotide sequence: TGTGCCAGCAGTCCGGGACAGGGTTTCAATCAGCCCCAGCATTTT.

The CDR3 loop is CASSLAQQETQYF. The CDR3 DNA is TGCGCCAGCAGCTTGGCCCAACAAGAGACCCAGTACTTC. This sequence joins TRBV5-1 and TRBJ2-5; no clear D. Germline CDR1 is SGHRS and CDR2 is YFSETQ. The V end was cut by 0 bases, the J end by 2 bases, with 5 bases between. The CDR3 contains 13 residues.

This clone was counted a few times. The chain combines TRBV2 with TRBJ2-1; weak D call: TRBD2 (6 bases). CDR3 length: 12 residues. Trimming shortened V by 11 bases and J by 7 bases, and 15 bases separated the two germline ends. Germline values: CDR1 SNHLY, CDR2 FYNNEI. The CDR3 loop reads CAPLTGSNEQFF. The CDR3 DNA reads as TGTGCCCCTCTTACCGGGAGTAATGAGCAGTTCTTC.

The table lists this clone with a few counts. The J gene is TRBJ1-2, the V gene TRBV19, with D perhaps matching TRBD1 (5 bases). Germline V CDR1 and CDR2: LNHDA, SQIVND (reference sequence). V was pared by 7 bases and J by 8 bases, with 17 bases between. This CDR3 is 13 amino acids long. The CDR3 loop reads CASMYRYDEGYTF. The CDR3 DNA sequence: TGTGCCAGTATGTACAGGTATGATGAAGGCTACACCTTC.

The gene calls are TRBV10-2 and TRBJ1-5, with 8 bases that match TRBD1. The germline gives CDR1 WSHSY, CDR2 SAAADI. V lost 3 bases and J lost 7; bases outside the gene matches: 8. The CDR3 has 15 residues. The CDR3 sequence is CASSDGQGAWQPQHF. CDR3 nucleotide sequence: TGCGCCAGCAGTGACGGGCAGGGGGCCTGGCAGCCCCAGCATTTT.

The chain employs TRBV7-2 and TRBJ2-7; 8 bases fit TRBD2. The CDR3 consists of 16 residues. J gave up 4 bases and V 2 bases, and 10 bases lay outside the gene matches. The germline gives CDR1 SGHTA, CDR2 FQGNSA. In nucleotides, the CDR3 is TGTGCCAGCAGCTTACGGGGGGGGTTGGGGGATTACGAGCAGTACTTC. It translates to CASSLRGGLGDYEQYF.

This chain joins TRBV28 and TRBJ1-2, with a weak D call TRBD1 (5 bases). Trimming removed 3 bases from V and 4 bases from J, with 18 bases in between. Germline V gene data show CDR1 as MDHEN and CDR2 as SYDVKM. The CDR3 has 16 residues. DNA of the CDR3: TGTGCCAGCAGTTTCTTCTCCCAGCTCGGGGGCTATGGCTACACCTTC. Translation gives CASSFFSQLGGYGYTF.

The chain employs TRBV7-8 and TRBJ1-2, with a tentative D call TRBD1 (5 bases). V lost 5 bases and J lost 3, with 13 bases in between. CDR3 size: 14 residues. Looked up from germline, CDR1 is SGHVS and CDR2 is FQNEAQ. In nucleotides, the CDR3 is TGTGCCAGCAGCCCTTCCACGGGGGACTATGGCTACACCTTC. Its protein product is CASSPSTGDYGYTF.

CDR3: CASTVGQMNTEAFF. The DNA of the CDR3 is TGTGCCAGCACCGTGGGACAGATGAACACTGAAGCTTTCTTT. The rearrangement links TRBV5-5 to TRBJ1-1, with 7 bases identical to TRBD1. CDR1 SGHKS and CDR2 YYEKEE come from the germline V gene (reference sequence). This CDR3 contains 14 residues. J lost 0 bases, V lost 6 bases, and 5 bases had no gene match.